This TCR beta chain was observed in a study of early T cells in non-severe SARS-CoV-2 infection. The wider study: The input, bulk RNA from unsorted whole blood, was sequenced, and chains were unpaired.

Germline trimming cut 1 base from V and 5 bases from J; bases unmatched to any gene: 11. Per germline, CDR1 LGHNA and CDR2 YSLEER. CDR3 size: 17 residues. This clonotype was seen many times. Separate cDNA molecules each had unique molecular identifiers attached to them. MiXCR, run by TCRdb on the 5' RACE reads, gives a single entry per CDR3 protein. The table lists around 50,000 distinct CDR3 sequences, approximately 10% of them singletons. Sample: whole blood. The clonotype comes from an adult who was a healthcare worker with PCR-confirmed SARS-CoV-2 infection or an uninfected control (not recorded which). This sequence joins TRBV4-3 and TRBJ2-1, with 7 bases identical to TRBD2. Here the CDR3 DNA reads TGCGCCAGCAGCCAAGCTTGGGGCGGGGGAAAGGACAATGAGCAGTTCTTC. It specifies CASSQAWGGGKDNEQFF.